A single sample is the source of the 31 T cell receptor beta chains below, sequenced in a study of T cells in Graves' hyperthyroidism and ophthalmopathy. RNA transcripts served as the template for amplifying TCR beta CDR3 regions. The HTBI primer set drove a first-round RT-PCR of the TCR CDR3. TCRdb recomputed calls from the multiplex PCR reads with MiXCR, one row per CDR3 protein. The sample has 300,000 to 500,000 distinct CDR3 sequences, more than 12% seen once; the top ten hold over 25%. The sequencing sample was made of blood. The receptors were sampled from a man aged 45-60 years with Graves' ophthalmopathy.

V usage is TRBV30 and J usage is TRBJ2-3; D unresolved. The CDR3 loop spans 11 amino acids. CDR1 and CDR2 (germline): GTSNPN, SVGIG (reference sequence). V was cut by 6 bases and J by 6 bases, with 10 bases left in between. The CDR3 protein is CACYVGDTQYF. The CDR3 DNA is TGTGCCTGCTACGTCGGGGATACGCAGTATTTT.

This clonotype was seen at least ten times. This chain links TRBV29-1 with TRBJ1-1; a possible D gene is TRBD1 (6 bases). CDR3 length: 13 amino acids. Germline CDR1 and CDR2: SQVTM and ANQGSEA. V lost 7 bases, J lost 0 bases, and 12 bases lay in between. CDR3 residues: CSAETGLNTEAFF. The DNA of the CDR3 is TGCAGCGCGGAAACAGGGCTGAACACTGAAGCTTTCTTT.

This clonotype was counted at least ten times. The V gene is TRBV7-3, the J gene TRBJ2-1; D may be TRBD2 (6 bases). Trimming took 8 bases from V and 3 from J, leaving 20 bases between them. CDR3 length: 16 amino acids. CDR1 SGHTA and CDR2 FQGTGA come from the germline V gene. In nucleotides, the CDR3 is TGTGCCAGCGCCCCTCTGGAGGGGAGATACTACAATGAGCAGTTCTTC. Protein: CASAPLEGRYYNEQFF.

The sample holds many counts of this clonotype. This chain joins TRBV11-2 and TRBJ2-1, with 8 bases fitting TRBD1. The length of the CDR3 is 13 residues. Trimming removed 5 bases from V and 10 bases from J; junction bases left unmatched: 7. Germline V gene sequence: CDR1 SGHAT, CDR2 FQNNGV. The CDR3 bases are TGTGCCAGCAGCGATCGGACAGGGAACGAGCAGTTCTTC. This encodes CASSDRTGNEQFF.

In its sample, this clonotype was seen many times. J is TRBJ1-1 and V is TRBV12-5; D is possibly TRBD1 (5 bases). CDR1 and CDR2 (germline): LGHNT, FRNRAP. The CDR3 contains 13 residues. V lost 3 bases, J lost 1 base, and 6 bases lay in between. The CDR3 bases are TGTGCTAGTGGTTTAAGGGGGAACACTGAAGCTTTCTTT. This codes for CASGLRGNTEAFF.

This clonotype has more than one count but fewer than ten. The chain couples TRBV3-1 to TRBJ1-5; D is unclear. V dropped 0 bases and J dropped 11 bases, with 11 bases sitting between them. From germline, CDR1 is LGHDT and CDR2 YNNKEL (reference sequence). The CDR3 has 13 amino acids. The CDR3 loop is CASSQDLSQAQHF. In DNA form, the CDR3 reads TGTGCCAGCAGCCAAGATTTGAGCCAAGCCCAGCATTTT. Supplemented by reference TRBV3-1 and TRBJ1-5, the full variable domain reads DTAVSQTPKYLVTQMGNDKSIKCEQNLGHDTMYWYKQDSKKFLKIMFSYNNKELIINETVPNRFSPKSPDKAHLNLHINSLELGDSAVYFCASSQDLSQAQHFGDGTRLSIL.

In this sample, this clonotype turned up many times. This sequence joins TRBV27 and TRBJ2-7, with a possible D match to TRBD1 (5 bases). This CDR3 has 11 amino acids. Per the germline V gene, CDR1 is MNHEY and CDR2 is SMNVEV (reference sequence). The ends were cut back, 4 bases at V and 6 bases at J, with 7 bases in the middle. In DNA, the CDR3 is TGTGCCAGCAGTTCAGGGTTCGAGCAGTACTTC. Protein sequence: CASSSGFEQYF.

This clonotype was counted between two and nine times. V is TRBV30 and J is TRBJ1-1; 10 bases are a match to TRBD1. CDR1 is GTSNPN and CDR2 is SVGIG in the germline V gene (reference sequence). V shed 3 bases, J shed 4 bases, and the junction held 5 bases outside the gene matches. This CDR3 is built from 14 residues. The CDR3 region is CAWRLRDRGTEAFF. The CDR3 DNA reads as TGTGCCTGGAGATTGCGGGACAGGGGCACTGAAGCTTTCTTT.

This clonotype was picked up many times. The V and J genes are TRBV7-8 and TRBJ2-7, with D possibly TRBD2 on 5 matching bases. Germline V gene lookup returns CDR1 SGHVS and CDR2 FQNEAQ. The CDR3 sequence is 14 residues long. V was clipped by 5 bases and J by 2 bases, with 13 bases between them. DNA for the CDR3: TGTGCCAGCAGCCCACTGGACTCCACCTACGAGCAGTACTTC. Amino acids: CASSPLDSTYEQYF.

In this sample, this clonotype turned up many times. The gene calls are TRBV6-4 and TRBJ2-2; 7 bases line up with TRBD1. This CDR3 spans 16 amino acids. Per germline, CDR1 MRHNA and CDR2 SNTAGT. J gave up 5 bases and V 0 bases, and 6 bases lay outside the gene matches. The CDR3: CASSDSRGHGTGELFF. CDR3 coding DNA: TGTGCCAGCAGTGACTCGAGGGGGCATGGGACCGGGGAGCTGTTTTTT.

This clonotype was counted many times. This chain uses TRBV6-2 or TRBV6-3 with TRBJ1-4, with D unresolved. With 7 bases removed from V and 5 bases from J, the gap between germline ends came to 11 bases. The CDR3 spans 13 residues. Germline loops: CDR1 MNHEY, CDR2 SVGEGT. The CDR3 DNA is TGTGCCAGCACCCAGGACGGGAATGAAAAACTGTTTTTT. This gives the protein CASTQDGNEKLFF.

This clonotype showed up just a few times. At one of its ends the junction is not consistent with the germline gene, which may arise from a read error. The rearrangement joins TRBV29-1 to TRBJ1-1; 8 bases match TRBD1. The CDR3 length is 10 residues. CDR1 is SQVTM and CDR2 is ANQGSEA in the germline V gene. The CDR3 nucleotides are TGCAGCGTTACCGGACAGGGCGAGGTCTTT. It yields the protein CSVTGQGEVF.

This clonotype was counted at least ten times. The genes are TRBV12-3 or TRBV12-4 and TRBJ1-1; 7 positions match TRBD1. The CDR3 is made up of 15 amino acids. The ends lost 8 bases at V and 4 bases at J; junction bases unmatched: 13. As DNA, the CDR3 is TGTGCCAGCCTGACAGGGACCCCAGGAAGCACTGAAGCTTTCTTT. Translating gives CASLTGTPGSTEAFF.

There are a few counts of this clonotype. A much more abundant neighbour one base away suggests this may be a read error. The chain combines TRBV28 with TRBJ2-1, with 8 bases that match TRBD2. From germline, CDR1 is MDHEN and CDR2 SYDVKM. The CDR3 is 16 amino acids. J was trimmed by 4 bases and V by 8 bases; bases with no gene match: 13. CDR3 loop: CASHAVPAGVYNEQFF. In nucleotides, the CDR3 is TGTGCCAGCCACGCGGTCCCAGCGGGAGTGTACAATGAGCAGTTCTTC.

This clonotype was detected many times. This chain uses TRBV5-1 with TRBJ1-6, with 10 nucleotides matching TRBD1. Trimming took 6 bases from V and 7 from J; bases not matched to a gene: 1. This CDR3 is built from 13 residues. Germline V gene data show CDR1 as SGHRS and CDR2 as YFSETQ. CDR3 sequence: CASKDRGNSPLHF. Here the CDR3 DNA reads TGCGCCAGCAAGGACAGGGGGAATTCACCCCTCCACTTT.

The chain is built from TRBV12-5 and TRBJ1-5, with D possibly matching TRBD1 (6 bases). Trimming left V 6 bases short and J 0 bases short, with 12 bases between. The length of the CDR3 is 15 residues. Germline V lookup: CDR1 LGHNT, CDR2 FRNRAP. The CDR3 nucleotides read TGTGCTAGTGGAAAAACAGGGATTAGCAATCAGCCCCAGCATTTT. Amino acid sequence: CASGKTGISNQPQHF.

Ten or more counts support this clonotype. The V and J genes are TRBV20-1 and TRBJ1-5; D is unclear. V lost 5 bases and J 7 bases, leaving 15 bases between the germline ends. Germline V lookup: CDR1 DFQATT, CDR2 SNEGSKA (reference sequence). The CDR3 is 13 amino acids. CDR3 bases: TGCAGTGCTGAGATCGACGGCGAGCAGCCCCAGCATTTT. This sequence encodes CSAEIDGEQPQHF.

This CDR3 reads CASSQLGDTQYF. As DNA, the CDR3 is TGTGCCAGCAGCCAACTAGGAGATACGCAGTATTTT. The chain carries TRBV3-1 and TRBJ2-3; D uncertain. This CDR3 is built from 12 residues. Germline assignment: CDR1 LGHDT and CDR2 YNNKEL (reference sequence). V lost 2 bases, J lost 5 bases, and 5 bases lay in between.

This clonotype was detected a few times. The CDR3 protein is CASRRQGETQYF. The CDR3 DNA reads as TGTGCCAGTAGGCGACAAGGGGAGACCCAGTACTTC. This chain uses TRBV19 with TRBJ2-5; unclear D gene. The CDR3 runs 12 residues. Trimming left V 6 bases short and J 5 bases short, with 10 bases between. CDR1 and CDR2 from the germline V gene are LNHDA and SQIVND (reference sequence). The full variable domain, rest sourced from reference TRBV19 and TRBJ2-5, is DGGITQSPKYLFRKEGQNVTLSCEQNLNHDAMYWYRQDPGQGLRLIYYSQIVNDFQKGDIAEGYSVSREKKESFPLTVTSAQKNPTAFYLCASRRQGETQYFGPGTRLLVL.

This clonotype was counted at least ten times. CDR3 in amino acids: CASRPLLAHTYEQYF. The CDR3 region has the DNA TGTGCCAGCAGACCATTACTAGCGCATACCTACGAGCAGTACTTC. The chain couples TRBV28 to TRBJ2-7; 7 bases fit TRBD2. This CDR3 spans 15 amino acids. The germline V gene encodes CDR1 MDHEN and CDR2 SYDVKM. Trimming at V came to 6 bases and at J to 2 bases, leaving 10 bases not matched to a gene. The full variable domain, with the rest looked up from reference TRBV28 and TRBJ2-7, is DVKVTQSSRYLVKRTGEKVFLECVQDMDHENMFWYRQDPGLGLRLIYFSYDVKMKEKGDIPEGYSVSREKKERFSLILESASTNQTSMYLCASRPLLAHTYEQYFGPGTRLTVT.

This clonotype was recorded at least ten times. The rearrangement uses TRBV7-9 and TRBJ2-1; D uncertain. Trimming removed 6 bases at V and 0 bases at J, with 9 bases between. The germline V gene has CDR1 SEHNR and CDR2 FQNEAQ (reference sequence). The CDR3 runs 14 residues. The CDR3 here is CASRDGGSYNEQFF. As DNA, the CDR3 is TGTGCCAGCAGGGACGGCGGCTCCTACAATGAGCAGTTCTTC.

The chain employs TRBV19 and TRBJ1-1; TRBD1 might be the D (5 bases). The CDR3 runs to 14 residues. Germline CDR1 LNHDA, CDR2 SQIVND (reference sequence). Trimming shortened V by 7 bases and J by 10 bases, and 22 bases separated the two germline ends. CDR3 bases: TGTGCCAGTACCAGGAACCGGGACGGAATAAGAGCTTTCTTT. As protein: CASTRNRDGIRAFF.

This clonotype has a count of ten or more. CDR3 sequence reads: CAVDPLGLAGGPGELFF. For the CDR3, the DNA is TGTGCCGTCGACCCTTTGGGACTAGCGGGAGGGCCCGGGGAGCTGTTTTTT. The rearrangement uses TRBV10-3 and TRBJ2-2; 16 positions agree with TRBD2. The germline V gene encodes CDR1 ENHRY and CDR2 SYGVKD. J lost 6 bases, V lost 11 bases, and 12 bases had no gene match. The CDR3 has 17 amino acids.

At least ten counts were recorded for this clonotype. The CDR3 reads CASSPPGQAIYEQYF. The CDR3 coding sequence is TGTGCCAGCAGTCCCCCTGGGCAGGCTATCTACGAGCAGTACTTC. This sequence joins TRBV28 and TRBJ2-7, with unresolved D. V was shortened by 5 bases and J by 3 bases, with 17 bases between the two germline ends. Germline-derived CDR1 and CDR2 are MDHEN and SYDVKM. This CDR3 contains 15 residues.

This clonotype has a count of ten or more. The chain links TRBV30 to TRBJ1-1; no clear D. V was pared by 2 bases and J by 5 bases, with 12 bases between. The CDR3 is 13 residues long. Per germline, CDR1 GTSNPN and CDR2 SVGIG (reference sequence). The CDR3 sequence is CAWSLGGLTEAFF. The CDR3 DNA reads TGTGCCTGGAGTTTGGGCGGATTAACTGAAGCTTTCTTT.

This clonotype was observed at least ten times. This sequence joins TRBV18 and TRBJ2-1, with 9 bases matching TRBD2. The junction had 12 bases not matched to a gene; V was cut back by 0 bases and J by 6 bases. This CDR3 has 18 amino acids. Germline V lookup: CDR1 KGHSH, CDR2 LQKENI. The CDR3 bases are TGTGCCAGCTCACCACCCCCCGCGGGAGGGCTCGGTGGCAATGAGCAGTTCTTC. This encodes CASSPPPAGGLGGNEQFF. Full variable domain (missing parts from reference TRBV18 and TRBJ2-1): NAGVMQNPRHLVRRRGQEARLRCSPMKGHSHVYWYRQLPEEGLKFMVYLQKENIIDESGMPKERFSAEFPKEGPSILRIQQVVRGDSAAYFCASSPPPAGGLGGNEQFFGPGTRLTVL.

This clonotype turned up a few times. One base away lies a much larger clone, so this may be a sequencing read error. No conserved phenylalanine or tryptophan is present at the end of the CDR3, so a read error is the likely explanation. The chain employs TRBV27 and TRBJ1-1; D may be TRBD1 (6 bases). The CDR3 length is 15 residues. Germline assignment: CDR1 MNHEY and CDR2 SMNVEV (reference sequence). V shed 4 bases and J shed 11 bases, with 23 bases lying between them. The CDR3 loop is CASSSSGQTRILAFV. CDR3 bases: TGTGCCAGCAGTTCCTCGGGACAAACCCGAATCCTGGCTTTCGTT.

This clonotype came up many times. Germline and junction disagree at one end, which may indicate a read error. The chain links TRBV28 to TRBJ1-4; 8 bases line up with TRBD1. The CDR3 spans 14 residues. Germline CDR1 and CDR2: MDHEN and SYDVKM. This chain's CDR3 is CASSRPGTGEILFF. The DNA for the CDR3 is TGTGCCAGCAGCCGACCTGGGACAGGTGAAATACTGTTTTTT.

The sample holds a few counts of this clonotype. V and J are TRBV18 and TRBJ2-5; unclear D gene. Between the trimmed V and J ends, which lost 6 bases and 5 bases, there was a span of 13 bases. CDR3 length: 13 residues. Germline V gene sequence: CDR1 KGHSH, CDR2 LQKENI. CDR3 protein: CASSYASTETQYF. CDR3 nucleotide sequence: TGTGCCAGCTCTTATGCAAGCACTGAGACCCAGTACTTC.

J is TRBJ2-3 and V is TRBV24-1; a weak D match, TRBD2 (6 bases). Germline CDR1 reads KGHDR; CDR2 reads SFDVKD. This CDR3 spans 17 amino acids. The ends were cut back, 4 bases at V and 0 bases at J, with 16 bases in the middle. CDR3 sequence: CATSDLTDRESTDTQYF. The CDR3 DNA follows: TGTGCCACCAGTGACTTGACTGATCGGGAGAGCACAGATACGCAGTATTTT.

This clonotype was picked up many times. The genes are TRBV5-1 and TRBJ1-1; D unclear. This CDR3 spans 16 amino acids. Germline CDR1 and CDR2: SGHRS and YFSETQ. Trimming stripped 0 bases from V and 3 bases from J, with 15 bases between. DNA for the CDR3: TGCGCCAGCAGCTTGGAACCTACGGTACCGCACACTGAAGCTTTCTTT. Translation: CASSLEPTVPHTEAFF.